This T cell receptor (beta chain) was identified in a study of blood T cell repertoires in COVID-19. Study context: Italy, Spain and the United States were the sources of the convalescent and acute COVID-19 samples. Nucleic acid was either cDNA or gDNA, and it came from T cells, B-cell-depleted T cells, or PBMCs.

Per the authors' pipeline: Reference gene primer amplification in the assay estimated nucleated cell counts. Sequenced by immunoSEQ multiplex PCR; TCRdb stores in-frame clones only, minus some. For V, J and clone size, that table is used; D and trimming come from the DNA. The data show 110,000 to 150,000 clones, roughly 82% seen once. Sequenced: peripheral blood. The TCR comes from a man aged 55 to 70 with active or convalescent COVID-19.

The CDR3 bases are TGTGCCAGCAGCTTGGACAGGGCGGACACTGAAGCTTTCTTT. This gives the protein CASSLDRADTEAFF. The genes are TRBV5-6 and TRBJ1-1; tentatively, D is TRBD1 (6 bases). V gave up 0 bases and J gave up 3 bases, with 9 bases separating them. CDR1 is SGHDT and CDR2 is YYEEEE in the germline V gene. This CDR3 has 14 residues.